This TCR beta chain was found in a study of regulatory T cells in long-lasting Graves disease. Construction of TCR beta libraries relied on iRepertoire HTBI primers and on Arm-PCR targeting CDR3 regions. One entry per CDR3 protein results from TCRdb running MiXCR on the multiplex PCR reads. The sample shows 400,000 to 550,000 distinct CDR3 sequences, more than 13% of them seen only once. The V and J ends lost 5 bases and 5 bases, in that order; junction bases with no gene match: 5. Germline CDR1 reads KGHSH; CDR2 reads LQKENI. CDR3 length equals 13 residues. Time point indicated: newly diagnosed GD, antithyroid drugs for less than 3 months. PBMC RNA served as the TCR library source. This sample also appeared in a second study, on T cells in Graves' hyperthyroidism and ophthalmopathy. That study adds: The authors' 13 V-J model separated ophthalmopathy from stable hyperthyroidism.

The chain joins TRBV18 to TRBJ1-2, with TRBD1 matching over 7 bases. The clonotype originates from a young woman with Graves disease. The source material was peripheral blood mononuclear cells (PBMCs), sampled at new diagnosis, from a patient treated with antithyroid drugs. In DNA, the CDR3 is TGTGCCAGCTCAGCGGGACAGCTGTATGGCTACACCTTC. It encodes CASSAGQLYGYTF. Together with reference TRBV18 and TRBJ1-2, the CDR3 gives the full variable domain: NAGVMQNPRHLVRRRGQEARLRCSPMKGHSHVYWYRQLPEEGLKFMVYLQKENIIDESGMPKERFSAEFPKEGPSILRIQQVVRGDSAAYFCASSAGQLYGYTFGSGTRLTVV.